These T cell receptor beta chains were read from a single sample in a study of regulatory T cells in long-lasting Graves disease. TCRdb re-called the multiplex PCR reads with MiXCR, one entry per CDR3 protein. The table records around 420,000 distinct CDR3 sequences, about 15% of them present only once. These data were likewise used in another study, on T cells in Graves' hyperthyroidism and ophthalmopathy.

Sequencing was performed on peripheral blood mononuclear cells (PBMCs), taken at new diagnosis, from a patient treated with antithyroid drugs. These receptors were collected from a woman aged 40 to 50 with Graves disease. Both conserved end residues are part of each CDR3. D genes are given only for firm matches. Part of the rows lack a size; the others show once, few, many or a class for expanded clones.

TRBD2	TRBV20-1	TRBJ2-2	NA	CSARLAPNTGELFF	TGCAGTGCCCGACTAGCACCGAACACCGGGGAGCTGTTTTTT
NA	TRBV6-1	TRBJ2-7	NA	CASSEARVRSYEQYF	TGTGCCAGCAGTGAAGCGCGGGTCCGCTCCTACGAGCAGTACTTC
TRBD2	TRBV7-3	TRBJ2-1	NA	CASSFTGTSGRREQFF	TGTGCCAGCAGTTTTACCGGGACTAGCGGGAGGAGGGAGCAGTTCTTC
NA	TRBV28	TRBJ1-2	many	CASSSWGNGYTF	TGTGCCAGCAGCTCATGGGGTAATGGCTACACCTTC
NA	TRBV30	TRBJ2-3	many	CAWSAGVADTQYF	TGTGCCTGGAGCGCAGGGGTGGCAGATACGCAGTATTTT
NA	TRBV5-1	TRBJ2-5	few	CASSLVETQETQYF	TGCGCCAGCAGCTTGGTGGAAACCCAAGAGACCCAGTACTTC
TRBD1	TRBV28	TRBJ1-5	few	CASSDRVRVFLGDF	TGTGCCAGCAGTGACAGGGTGAGGGTATTCCTCGGGGATTTT
TRBD2	TRBV12-3/TRBV12-4	TRBJ2-7	many	CASSETSETYEQYF	TGTGCCAGCAGTGAGACTAGCGAAACCTACGAGCAGTACTTC
TRBD2	TRBV19	TRBJ2-3	NA	CASSTPLAGDPDTQYF	TGTGCCAGTAGTACCCCTCTAGCGGGAGATCCAGATACGCAGTATTTT
NA	TRBV19	TRBJ1-6	few	CASSIDLMRSPLHF	TGTGCCAGTAGTATAGATCTTATGAGATCACCCCTCCACTTT
TRBD2	TRBV3-1	TRBJ2-3	many	CATTGLAGGPGGSDTQYF	TGTGCCACGACAGGACTAGCGGGAGGGCCAGGTGGATCAGATACGCAGTATTTT
TRBD1	TRBV29-1	TRBJ2-1	many	CSVELRRDRGGEQFF	TGCAGCGTTGAACTCCGCCGGGACAGGGGTGGTGAGCAGTTCTTC
NA	TRBV28	TRBJ2-7	many	CASSSPRGFHYEQYF	TGTGCCAGCAGTTCCCCCAGGGGATTTCACTACGAGCAGTACTTC
TRBD1	TRBV10-3	TRBJ1-2	NA	CAITGTGDGYTF	TGTGCCATCACCGGGACAGGGGATGGCTACACCTTC
NA	TRBV30	TRBJ1-6	NA	CAWSQRPNSPLHF	TGTGCCTGGAGTCAAAGACCTAATTCACCCCTCCACTTT
NA	TRBV6-1	TRBJ2-3	NA	CASSYGDFSYTQYF	TGTGCCAGCAGCTATGGGGACTTTTCCTATACGCAGTATTTT
NA	TRBV12-3/TRBV12-4	TRBJ2-1	few	CASSRGPSKQFF	TGTGCCAGCAGTCGGGGACCGAGCAAGCAGTTCTTC
TRBD1	TRBV28	TRBJ1-5	NA	CASSTNRGLGQPQHF	TGTGCCAGCAGCACAAATAGGGGGCTCGGTCAGCCCCAGCATTTT
NA	TRBV3-1	TRBJ1-1	few	CASSPPRATLGAFF	TGTGCCAGCAGCCCACCCCGGGCCACACTCGGAGCTTTCTTT
NA	TRBV7-9	TRBJ1-2	NA	CASSLGDNPYGYTF	TGTGCCAGCAGCCTAGGGGACAATCCGTATGGCTACACCTTC
TRBD2	TRBV14	TRBJ2-1	few	CASSQLGGRALSSNEQFF	TGTGCCAGCAGCCAATTGGGCGGGAGGGCCTTAAGTTCCAATGAGCAGTTCTTC
NA	TRBV10-3	TRBJ1-6	few	CAISDSGLNSPLHF	TGTGCCATCAGTGATTCAGGGCTCAATTCACCCCTCCACTTT
TRBD2	TRBV5-1	TRBJ2-1	NA	CASSGGTSAYNEQFF	TGCGCCAGCAGCGGAGGGACTAGCGCCTACAATGAGCAGTTCTTC
NA	TRBV9	TRBJ1-1	NA	CASSVAGGRDTEAFF	TGTGCCAGCAGCGTAGCTGGGGGCCGCGACACTGAAGCTTTCTTT
TRBD2	TRBV9	TRBJ2-7	many	CASSATSGRWSEEQYF	TGTGCCAGCAGCGCGACTAGCGGGAGATGGTCAGAGGAGCAGTACTTC
NA	TRBV20-1	TRBJ2-1	many	CSARDPRTASSYNEQFF	TGCAGTGCTAGAGATCCGAGGACCGCTAGCTCCTACAATGAGCAGTTCTTC
TRBD1	TRBV19	TRBJ1-4	many	CASSPWTGGGEKLFF	TGTGCCAGTAGTCCATGGACAGGGGGCGGGGAAAAACTGTTTTTT
NA	TRBV27	TRBJ1-4	few	CASSLFGGRNEKLFF	TGTGCCAGCAGTTTATTCGGGGGGCGTAATGAAAAACTGTTTTTT
NA	TRBV28	TRBJ2-1	few	CASSPSGGRSYNEQFF	TGTGCCAGCAGCCCAAGTGGGGGGAGGTCCTACAATGAGCAGTTCTTC
NA	TRBV7-8	TRBJ2-3	many	CASSSGVSGGTDTQYF	TGTGCCAGCAGCTCCGGGGTTTCGGGCGGCACAGATACGCAGTATTTT
NA	TRBV7-3	TRBJ2-2	few	CASSPGTYSTGELFF	TGTGCCAGCAGCCCAGGGACTTACTCCACCGGGGAGCTGTTTTTT
NA	TRBV11-3	TRBJ2-2	NA	CATSSPERWGGELFF	TGTGCCACTTCTTCTCCGGAGCGGTGGGGGGGGGAGCTGTTTTTT
NA	TRBV10-3	TRBJ2-7	many	CAISDGQGNSEQYF	TGTGCCATCAGTGATGGGCAGGGGAATTCCGAGCAGTACTTC
NA	TRBV7-2	TRBJ2-7	NA	CASSQTGPWSVYEQYF	TGTGCCAGCAGCCAAACCGGGCCCTGGTCGGTCTACGAGCAGTACTTC
NA	TRBV19	TRBJ1-5	few	CASSLTDQPQHF	TGTGCCAGTAGTTTGACCGATCAGCCCCAGCATTTT
TRBD2	TRBV28	TRBJ2-3	NA	CASSPGTSGRAQYF	TGTGCCAGCAGTCCCGGGACTAGCGGGAGGGCGCAGTATTTT
TRBD2	TRBV9	TRBJ2-3	few	CASSVAIGAGGTPQYF	TGTGCCAGCAGCGTAGCGATTGGGGCGGGAGGAACCCCGCAGTATTTT
NA	TRBV7-2	TRBJ1-3	NA	CASSPLTNSGNTIYF	TGTGCCAGCAGCCCCCTGACTAACTCTGGAAACACCATATATTTT
NA	TRBV27	TRBJ1-1	many	CASSLGVGTEAFF	TGTGCCAGCAGCTTAGGGGTTGGAACTGAAGCTTTCTTT
NA	TRBV7-8	TRBJ1-5	NA	CASQGVGRQPQHF	TGTGCCAGCCAAGGAGTTGGGCGACAGCCCCAGCATTTT
NA	TRBV3-1	TRBJ1-1	NA	CASREWGADTEAFF	TGTGCCAGCAGGGAATGGGGGGCAGACACTGAAGCTTTCTTT
NA	TRBV4-1	TRBJ1-1	once	CASGQGSTNTEAFF	TGCGCCAGCGGTCAGGGATCAACGAACACTGAAGCTTTCTTT
TRBD2	TRBV15	TRBJ2-2	few	CATSTRMETSGSLSNTGELFF	TGTGCCACCAGCACAAGAATGGAGACTAGCGGGAGTCTGTCGAACACCGGGGAGCTGTTTTTT
TRBD1	TRBV19	TRBJ1-1	many	CASSPRGAPTEAFF	TGTGCCAGTAGCCCCAGGGGGGCTCCCACTGAAGCTTTCTTT
NA	TRBV5-1	TRBJ2-7	many	CASSLSDNSYEQYF	TGCGCCAGCAGCTTGTCAGACAACTCCTACGAGCAGTACTTC
TRBD1	TRBV5-1	TRBJ2-3	many	CASSYRGSGTDTQYF	TGCGCCAGCAGCTACAGGGGGTCAGGCACAGATACGCAGTATTTT
NA	TRBV10-1	TRBJ1-2	NA	CASSAGYGYGYTF	TGCGCCAGCAGTGCCGGGTATGGATATGGCTACACCTTC
NA	TRBV12-3/TRBV12-4	TRBJ1-4	many	CASSLGNRVDSLNEKLFF	TGTGCCAGCAGTTTAGGGAACAGGGTGGATTCCCTTAATGAAAAACTGTTTTTT
NA	TRBV27	TRBJ1-2	few	CASSSQGTRYVYGYTF	TGTGCCAGCAGTTCCCAGGGGACCAGATACGTCTATGGCTACACCTTC
NA	TRBV10-3	TRBJ1-1	NA	CAISGGGQSEAFF	TGTGCCATCAGTGGTGGAGGGCAGTCTGAAGCTTTCTTT
NA	TRBV5-5	TRBJ1-6	few	CASSLVAEGSLHF	TGTGCCAGCAGCTTGGTGGCAGAAGGATCCCTCCACTTT
TRBD1	TRBV5-5	TRBJ2-7	few	CASTRTGGTGHEQYF	TGTGCCAGCACCCGAACAGGGGGCACCGGCCACGAGCAGTACTTC
NA	TRBV7-6	TRBJ2-2	NA	CASSFIPGELFF	TGTGCCAGCAGCTTTATTCCCGGGGAGCTGTTTTTT
TRBD1	TRBV12-3/TRBV12-4	TRBJ2-7	many	CASSPKTMGTGRYEQYF	TGTGCCAGCAGTCCGAAGACGATGGGGACAGGGAGGTACGAGCAGTACTTC
NA	TRBV28	TRBJ2-7	many	CASSSSPGRSSYEQYF	TGTGCCAGCAGTTCCTCACCGGGACGGAGCTCCTACGAGCAGTACTTC